This T cell receptor beta chain comes out of a study of T cells in Graves' hyperthyroidism and ophthalmopathy. Amplification of TCR beta CDR3 regions used RNA as the template. TCR CDR3 underwent first-round RT-PCR with the HTBI primer set. TCRdb reanalysed the multiplex PCR reads using MiXCR and keeps one entry per CDR3 protein. The sample has around 620,000 distinct CDR3 sequences, around 16% seen once. This clonotype was seen at least ten times. Absent ophthalmopathy progression within 18 months defined stable Graves' hyperthyroidism. Hyperthyroidism patients were newly diagnosed, had disease duration under 2 months, and were aged 18 to 65 years. Researchers barred patients who had uncontrolled infection, other autoimmune disease, pregnancy or lactation. The CDR3 extends over 17 amino acids. Germline V gives CDR1 SEHNR, CDR2 FQNEAQ (reference sequence). The V and J ends lost 1 base and 2 bases respectively, with 15 bases between them.

The TCR sequence derives from a woman in her twenties or thirties with Graves' hyperthyroidism. The specimen was blood. The V gene is TRBV7-9, the J gene TRBJ2-1; the D gene is possibly TRBD2 (6 bases). The chain's CDR3 is CASSLVGGVVPYNEQFF. The CDR3 coding sequence is TGTGCCAGCAGCTTAGTCGGCGGGGTGGTCCCCTACAATGAGCAGTTCTTC.